Presented here are 21 T cell receptor beta chains from one specimen sequenced in a study of CD8+ T cells in alopecia areata (dated by TCRdb to 2016 to 2019). Libraries were made using the immunoSEQ multiplex PCR assay. RNA was extracted from all samples and reverse transcribed into cDNA, which served as template for TCR sequencing. TCRdb took this table from immuneACCESS and kept in-frame rearrangements with V and J called. Such tables lack part of the clones; where checked against another copy, unresolved V genes explain under half of the gap, and the rest is unexplained. This sample lists 200,000 to 250,000 clones; around 62% were detected once. The biggest ten clones account for approximately 0.5% of the sample. The intended sense of this specimen's time point label: baseline before oral tofacitinib. The sample was CD4+ T cells sorted from blood, taken at week 0. These receptors all stem from a human donor with alopecia areata.

This chain uses TRBV11-2 with TRBJ1-6; no clear D gene. The CDR3 covers 13 residues. CDR1 is SGHAT and CDR2 is FQNNGV in the germline V gene. The germline V and J ends were trimmed by 4 bases and 10 bases, with 11 bases remaining between them. The CDR3 nucleotides are TGTGCCAGCAGCTATGAGCGTGGCTCACCCCTCCACTTT. Amino acids: CASSYERGSPLHF.

This clone has a handful of counts. The chain couples TRBV5-1 to TRBJ2-1, with no clear D. The CDR3 runs to 16 residues. From germline, CDR1 is SGHRS and CDR2 YFSETQ. Trimming left V 4 bases short and J 7 bases short, with 21 bases between. Here the CDR3 reads CASSPKLTRELNEQFF. In DNA, the CDR3 is TGCGCCAGCAGCCCAAAACTGACAAGAGAGTTGAATGAGCAGTTCTTC.

The chain employs TRBV15 and TRBJ2-3, with D possibly being TRBD2 (7 bases). In germline, CDR1 is LNHNV, CDR2 YYDKDF (reference sequence). V shed 0 bases and J shed 5 bases, with 12 bases lying between them. The CDR3 loop spans 15 amino acids. CDR3 sequence (DNA): TGTGCCACCAGCAGAGATCAGGGAGGGGGAGATACGCAGTATTTT. Its protein is CATSRDQGGGDTQYF.

The chain couples TRBV5-1 to TRBJ1-1, with a tentative D call TRBD1 (5 bases). Germline V gives CDR1 SGHRS, CDR2 YFSETQ. V was cut by 4 bases and J by 3 bases, with 16 bases left in between. The CDR3 length is 15 residues. DNA of the CDR3: TGCGCCAGCAGCGAAGACAGCCTGGGGGACACTGAAGCTTTCTTT. It codes for CASSEDSLGDTEAFF.

The sample holds many counts of this clone. V usage is TRBV7-2 and J usage is TRBJ1-3; no clear D gene. Germline CDR1 and CDR2: SGHTA and FQGNSA. The CDR3 loop spans 14 amino acids. Trimming left V 3 bases short and J 0 bases short, with 6 bases between. The CDR3 DNA follows: TGTGCCAGCAGCTTCTCGATCTCTGGAAACACCATATATTTT. Translated: CASSFSISGNTIYF. The full variable domain, with the rest looked up from reference TRBV7-2 and TRBJ1-3, is GAGVSQSPSNKVTEKGKDVELRCDPISGHTALYWYRQSLGQGLEFLIYFQGNSAPDKSGLPSDRFSAERTGGSVSTLTIQRTQQEDSAVYLCASSFSISGNTIYFGEGSWLTVV.

The chain has TRBV7-9 and TRBJ1-6; D is unresolved. The CDR3 totals 15 residues. V shed 3 bases and J shed 3 bases, with 9 bases lying between them. The germline V gene encodes CDR1 SEHNR and CDR2 FQNEAQ (reference sequence). CDR3 in amino acids: CASSLAANYNSPLHF. CDR3 coding DNA: TGTGCCAGCAGCTTGGCGGCCAACTATAATTCACCCCTCCACTTT.

The gene calls are TRBV5-1 and TRBJ2-5; either TRBD1 or TRBD2 may fit D (5 bases each). This CDR3 has 17 residues. V was pared by 1 base and J by 5 bases, with 21 bases between. In germline, CDR1 is SGHRS, CDR2 YFSETQ. CDR3: CASSLWGIRDPRETQYF. The CDR3 coding sequence is TGCGCCAGCAGCTTGTGGGGGATCCGGGACCCCAGGGAGACCCAGTACTTC.

The genes are TRBV30 and TRBJ1-2, with D hard to call. Per the germline V gene, CDR1 is GTSNPN and CDR2 is SVGIG (reference sequence). V was pared by 5 bases and J by 2 bases, with 6 bases between. The CDR3 is 11 amino acids. CDR3 sequence reads: CAWGQNYGYTF. DNA for the CDR3: TGTGCCTGGGGGCAGAACTATGGCTACACCTTC.

V and J are TRBV5-1 and TRBJ2-5; the match to TRBD2 covers 11 bases. This CDR3 comprises 16 residues. Germline V gene sequence: CDR1 SGHRS, CDR2 YFSETQ. V lost 1 base and J lost 4; bases outside the gene matches: 6. CDR3 in DNA: TGCGCCAGCAGCTTGACGGGACTAGCGGCGGGAGAGACCCAGTACTTC. Translation gives CASSLTGLAAGETQYF.

This chain uses TRBV25-1 with TRBJ1-1; 8 bases align to TRBD1. This CDR3 is 15 amino acids long. CDR1 and CDR2 (germline): MGHDK, SYGVNS. Trimming removed 6 bases from V and 1 base from J; junction bases left unmatched: 7. The CDR3: CASRTTTGANTEAFF. The CDR3 DNA is TGTGCCAGCAGAACTACGACAGGGGCGAACACTGAAGCTTTCTTT.

V is TRBV14 and J is TRBJ1-2, with D perhaps TRBD1 (5 bases). Trimming left V 0 bases short and J 2 bases short, with 10 bases between. Germline loops: CDR1 SGHDN, CDR2 FVKESK. CDR3 length: 15 residues. DNA of the CDR3: TGTGCCAGCAGCCAAGATCAGGCAGGGAACTATGGCTACACCTTC. It yields the protein CASSQDQAGNYGYTF.

The rearrangement links TRBV15 to TRBJ2-5, with no clear D. This CDR3 spans 14 amino acids. V lost 4 bases to trimming and J lost 5 bases, with 14 bases between them. Germline V lookup: CDR1 LNHNV, CDR2 YYDKDF (reference sequence). CDR3 residues: CATSMGPVAETQYF. CDR3 DNA: TGTGCCACCAGCATGGGCCCGGTTGCGGAGACCCAGTACTTC.

The CDR3 DNA reads as TGCGCCAGCAGCTGGAGACTAGCGGGAGTCTTCCACGAGCAGTACTTC. This sequence encodes CASSWRLAGVFHEQYF. The chain recombines TRBV5-1 with TRBJ2-7, with 12 bases matching TRBD2. The CDR3 is 16 amino acids. J gave up 5 bases and V 3 bases, and 9 bases lay outside the gene matches. Germline lookup yields CDR1 SGHRS and CDR2 YFSETQ.

The genes are TRBV19 and TRBJ2-1; possible D gene TRBD2, 6 bases. The germline V and J ends were trimmed by 5 bases and 5 bases, with 13 bases remaining between them. The CDR3 is made up of 14 amino acids. CDR1 is LNHDA, CDR2 SQIVND, per germline (reference sequence). The CDR3 DNA sequence: TGTGCCAGTAGTGAGTCTGGAGGGAACAATGAGCAGTTCTTC. Translation: CASSESGGNNEQFF.

The rearrangement joins TRBV29-1 to TRBJ2-7; tentatively, D is TRBD1 or TRBD2 (5 bases each). V was pared by 3 bases and J by 3 bases, with 18 bases between. Germline V gene sequence: CDR1 SQVTM, CDR2 ANQGSEA. The CDR3 contains 15 residues. The CDR3 nucleotides read TGCAGCGTTGACGGGGTGACAGCTAGCCGCTACGAGCAGTACTTC. Translation gives CSVDGVTASRYEQYF.

The J gene is TRBJ2-4, the V gene TRBV6-1; D is unresolved. The CDR3 has 14 residues. Germline V lookup: CDR1 MNHNS, CDR2 SASEGT. Trimming stripped 1 base from V and 2 bases from J, with 6 bases between. CDR3 sequence (DNA): TGTGCCAGCAGTGAAGACAGATCCAAAAACATTCAGTACTTC. It yields the protein CASSEDRSKNIQYF.

This clone was observed at least ten times. This chain links TRBV2 with TRBJ2-2; TRBD2 aligns across 12 bases. The CDR3 covers 16 residues. CDR1 and CDR2 from the germline V gene are SNHLY and FYNNEI. V was clipped by 5 bases and J by 4 bases; unmatched bases: 5. This CDR3 is CASSPLAGGTTGELFF. The CDR3 DNA reads as TGTGCCAGCAGTCCCCTAGCGGGGGGGACCACCGGGGAGCTGTTTTTT.

V usage is TRBV29-1 and J usage is TRBJ2-1; D is tentatively TRBD1 or TRBD2 (5 bases each). V was trimmed by 6 bases and J by 7 bases, leaving 28 bases between them. Germline CDR1 and CDR2: SQVTM and ANQGSEA. The CDR3 sequence is 17 residues long. CDR3 in amino acids: CSVRRDDRAKGLNEQFF. DNA of the CDR3: TGCAGCGTGCGTCGGGACGATAGGGCCAAGGGGCTAAATGAGCAGTTCTTC.

This clone has only a few counts. Other DNA sequences in this specimen translate into the identical CDR3. The V gene is TRBV29-1, the J gene TRBJ1-1, with D unclear. CDR1 and CDR2 (germline): SQVTM, ANQGSEA. V gave up 4 bases and J gave up 0 bases, with 9 bases separating them. The CDR3 contains 13 residues. The DNA of the CDR3 is TGCAGCGTTGCCCAGAAAATGAACACTGAAGCTTTCTTT. It is translated as CSVAQKMNTEAFF.

The genes are TRBV2 and TRBJ1-2, with 8 bases fitting TRBD1. CDR1 and CDR2 from the germline V gene are SNHLY and FYNNEI. The V gene end was trimmed by 8 bases and the J gene end by 3 bases; junction bases not matched to a gene: 2. The CDR3 extends over 12 amino acids. The CDR3 region has the DNA TGTGCCAGCTCGACAGGGGACTATGGCTACACCTTC. Its protein is CASSTGDYGYTF. The full variable domain, completed using reference TRBV2 and TRBJ1-2, is EPEVTQTPSHQVTQMGQEVILRCVPISNHLYFYWYRQILGQKVEFLVSFYNNEISEKSEIFDDQFSVERPDGSNFTLKIRSTKLEDSAMYFCASSTGDYGYTFGSGTRLTVV.

CDR3: CASSRPGQSYSPLHF. Here the CDR3 DNA reads TGTGCCAGCAGTAGACCTGGACAGAGCTATTCACCCCTCCACTTT. V and J are TRBV6-5 and TRBJ1-6; weak D call: TRBD1 (6 bases). The germline V and J ends were trimmed by 5 bases and 8 bases, with 16 bases remaining between them. This CDR3 spans 15 amino acids. The germline CDR1 and CDR2 sequences are MNHEY and SVGAGI.